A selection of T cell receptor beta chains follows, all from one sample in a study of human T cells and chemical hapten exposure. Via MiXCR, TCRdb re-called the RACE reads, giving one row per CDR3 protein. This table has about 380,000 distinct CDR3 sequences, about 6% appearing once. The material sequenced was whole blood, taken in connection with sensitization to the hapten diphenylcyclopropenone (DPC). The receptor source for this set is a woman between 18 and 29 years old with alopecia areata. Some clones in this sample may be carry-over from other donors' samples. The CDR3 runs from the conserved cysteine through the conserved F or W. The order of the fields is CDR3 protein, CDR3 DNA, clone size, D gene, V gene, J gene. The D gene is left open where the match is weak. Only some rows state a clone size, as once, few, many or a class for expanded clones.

CDR3 protein: CASSLVSPGGGETQYF; CDR3 DNA: TGTGCCAGCAGTTTGGTTTCCCCGGGGGGGGGAGAGACCCAGTACTTC; clone size: NA; D gene: TRBD2; V gene: TRBV28; J gene: TRBJ2-5
CDR3 protein: CASSFGTNTEAFF; CDR3 DNA: TGCGCCAGCAGCTTTGGAACGAACACTGAAGCTTTCTTT; clone size: many; D gene: NA; V gene: TRBV5-1; J gene: TRBJ1-1
CDR3 protein: CASSLTYGAANTGELFF; CDR3 DNA: TGTGCCAGCAGCTTAACTTATGGGGCAGCGAACACCGGGGAGCTGTTTTTT; clone size: few; D gene: NA; V gene: TRBV7-6; J gene: TRBJ2-2
CDR3 protein: CASSFSSSGNTIYF; CDR3 DNA: TGTGCCAGCAGCTTCTCGAGCTCTGGAAACACCATATATTTT; clone size: many; D gene: NA; V gene: TRBV6-5; J gene: TRBJ1-3
CDR3 protein: CASSLGGGLSGNTIYF; CDR3 DNA: TGTGCCAGCAGCTTAGGCGGAGGCTTATCTGGAAACACCATATATTTT; clone size: many; D gene: NA; V gene: TRBV7-9; J gene: TRBJ1-3
CDR3 protein: CASTLSESSTDTQYF; CDR3 DNA: TGTGCCAGCACCCTAAGCGAGAGTAGTACAGATACGCAGTATTTT; clone size: many; D gene: NA; V gene: TRBV6-2/TRBV6-3; J gene: TRBJ2-3
CDR3 protein: CASSPVYRGAKNIQYF; CDR3 DNA: TGCGCCAGCAGCCCCGTATACAGGGGAGCCAAAAACATTCAGTACTTC; clone size: NA; D gene: TRBD1; V gene: TRBV5-1; J gene: TRBJ2-4
CDR3 protein: CASSPIRDSAMNTEAFF; CDR3 DNA: TGTGCCAGCAGTCCGATTCGGGACTCAGCCATGAACACTGAAGCTTTCTTT; clone size: many; D gene: NA; V gene: TRBV12-3/TRBV12-4; J gene: TRBJ1-1
CDR3 protein: CASSPSGHRETQYF; CDR3 DNA: TGTGCCAGCTCACCATCTGGTCATCGGGAGACCCAGTACTTC; clone size: NA; D gene: NA; V gene: TRBV18; J gene: TRBJ2-5
CDR3 protein: CASSPWGSTDTQYF; CDR3 DNA: TGTGCCAGCAGCCCCTGGGGTAGCACAGATACGCAGTATTTT; clone size: few; D gene: NA; V gene: TRBV7-2; J gene: TRBJ2-3
CDR3 protein: CASSFERGPYNEQFF; CDR3 DNA: TGTGCCAGCAGCTTTGAGCGGGGGCCCTACAATGAGCAGTTCTTC; clone size: many; D gene: TRBD2; V gene: TRBV11-2; J gene: TRBJ2-1
CDR3 protein: CAIKDTERAFF; CDR3 DNA: TGTGCCATCAAAGATACGGAGCGGGCTTTCTTT; clone size: many; D gene: NA; V gene: TRBV10-3; J gene: TRBJ1-1
CDR3 protein: CSARTRANPQGFQPQHF; CDR3 DNA: TGCAGTGCTAGAACCAGGGCCAACCCTCAAGGGTTTCAGCCCCAGCATTTT; clone size: few; D gene: NA; V gene: TRBV20-1; J gene: TRBJ1-5
CDR3 protein: CASSEYRGTTEAFF; CDR3 DNA: TGTGCCAGCAGTGAATACAGGGGGACCACTGAAGCTTTCTTT; clone size: few; D gene: TRBD1; V gene: TRBV25-1; J gene: TRBJ1-1
CDR3 protein: CASSFSRDLHSPLHF; CDR3 DNA: TGTGCCAGCAGCTTTAGTCGGGACCTTCATTCACCCCTCCACTTT; clone size: many; D gene: NA; V gene: TRBV7-8; J gene: TRBJ1-6
CDR3 protein: CASGGPGQGYEQYF; CDR3 DNA: TGTGCCAGCGGTGGACCGGGACAGGGCTACGAGCAGTACTTC; clone size: few; D gene: TRBD1; V gene: TRBV28; J gene: TRBJ2-7
CDR3 protein: CSVRSGEKLFF; CDR3 DNA: TGCAGCGTTCGAAGTGGAGAAAAACTGTTTTTT; clone size: many; D gene: NA; V gene: TRBV29-1; J gene: TRBJ1-4
CDR3 protein: CASSLNSMGSPLHF; CDR3 DNA: TGTGCCAGCAGTTTAAACTCCATGGGTTCACCCCTCCACTTT; clone size: many; D gene: NA; V gene: TRBV27; J gene: TRBJ1-6
CDR3 protein: CSAVKVIGQENSPLHF; CDR3 DNA: TGCAGTGCGGTTAAGGTTATAGGACAGGAGAATTCACCCCTCCACTTT; clone size: many; D gene: TRBD1; V gene: TRBV20-1; J gene: TRBJ1-6
CDR3 protein: CASSEFSLNTEAFF; CDR3 DNA: TGTGCCAGCAGTGAATTTTCTCTGAACACTGAAGCTTTCTTT; clone size: few; D gene: NA; V gene: TRBV25-1; J gene: TRBJ1-1
CDR3 protein: CAISVGNRAEELFF; CDR3 DNA: TGTGCCATCAGTGTGGGAAACAGGGCTGAGGAGCTGTTTTTT; clone size: NA; D gene: NA; V gene: TRBV10-3; J gene: TRBJ2-2
CDR3 protein: CASSLANEQFF; CDR3 DNA: TGTGCCAGCAGCTTAGCCAATGAGCAGTTCTTC; clone size: many; D gene: NA; V gene: TRBV11-2; J gene: TRBJ2-1
CDR3 protein: CASSPWIGGQPQHF; CDR3 DNA: TGCGCCAGCAGCCCCTGGATTGGAGGTCAGCCCCAGCATTTT; clone size: many; D gene: NA; V gene: TRBV4-3; J gene: TRBJ1-5
CDR3 protein: CASSEEGGQGEEKLFF; CDR3 DNA: TGTGCCAGCAGTGAAGAGGGAGGACAGGGGGAAGAAAAACTGTTTTTT; clone size: NA; D gene: TRBD1; V gene: TRBV2; J gene: TRBJ1-4
CDR3 protein: CAISHRGENTEAFF; CDR3 DNA: TGTGCCATCAGTCACAGGGGTGAGAACACTGAAGCTTTCTTT; clone size: few; D gene: TRBD1; V gene: TRBV10-3; J gene: TRBJ1-1
CDR3 protein: CASSLGRTGTGELFF; CDR3 DNA: TGTGCCAGCAGCTTAGGCCGGACGGGGACCGGGGAGCTGTTTTTT; clone size: few; D gene: NA; V gene: TRBV11-2; J gene: TRBJ2-2
CDR3 protein: CASSEGRNYGYTF; CDR3 DNA: TGTGCCAGCAGTGAGGGCAGGAACTATGGCTACACCTTC; clone size: many; D gene: NA; V gene: TRBV2; J gene: TRBJ1-2
CDR3 protein: CSAPTGDGTGELFF; CDR3 DNA: TGCAGTGCCCCGACAGGGGACGGCACCGGGGAGCTGTTTTTT; clone size: NA; D gene: TRBD1; V gene: TRBV20-1; J gene: TRBJ2-2
CDR3 protein: CASSPQSFGELFF; CDR3 DNA: TGCGCCAGCAGCCCCCAATCCTTCGGGGAGCTGTTTTTT; clone size: many; D gene: NA; V gene: TRBV5-1; J gene: TRBJ2-2
CDR3 protein: CASSPQMNTEAFF; CDR3 DNA: TGCGCCAGCAGCCCGCAGATGAACACTGAAGCTTTCTTT; clone size: many; D gene: NA; V gene: TRBV4-1; J gene: TRBJ1-1
CDR3 protein: CAISEPGRAGYTF; CDR3 DNA: TGTGCCATCAGTGAGCCCGGAAGAGCAGGCTACACCTTC; clone size: many; D gene: NA; V gene: TRBV10-3; J gene: TRBJ1-2
CDR3 protein: CASSSMGLKETQYF; CDR3 DNA: TGTGCCAGCAGCTCCATGGGACTAAAAGAGACCCAGTACTTC; clone size: many; D gene: TRBD2; V gene: TRBV11-2; J gene: TRBJ2-5
CDR3 protein: CASTAAGTQYF; CDR3 DNA: TGTGCCAGCACGGCCGCCGGAACCCAGTACTTC; clone size: few; D gene: NA; V gene: TRBV2; J gene: TRBJ2-5
CDR3 protein: CASSFSNEQYF; CDR3 DNA: TGTGCCAGCAGCTTTAGCAACGAGCAGTACTTC; clone size: few; D gene: NA; V gene: TRBV7-9; J gene: TRBJ2-7
CDR3 protein: CASSESGTDNEQFF; CDR3 DNA: TGTGCCAGCAGCGAATCCGGGACCGACAATGAGCAGTTCTTC; clone size: few; D gene: NA; V gene: TRBV7-9; J gene: TRBJ2-1
CDR3 protein: CASSLLGGVNQPQHF; CDR3 DNA: TGTGCCAGCAGTTTATTAGGAGGGGTTAATCAGCCCCAGCATTTT; clone size: NA; D gene: NA; V gene: TRBV27; J gene: TRBJ1-5
CDR3 protein: CSVAGGDLSNYGYTF; CDR3 DNA: TGCAGCGTTGCCGGGGGCGATCTTAGTAACTATGGCTACACCTTC; clone size: NA; D gene: NA; V gene: TRBV29-1; J gene: TRBJ1-2
CDR3 protein: CASSLATSGGAETQYF; CDR3 DNA: TGCGCCAGCAGCCTGGCGACTAGCGGGGGGGCCGAGACCCAGTACTTC; clone size: many; D gene: TRBD2; V gene: TRBV5-1; J gene: TRBJ2-5
CDR3 protein: CASSQDFRGGEVRNTEAFF; CDR3 DNA: TGCGCCAGCAGCCAAGATTTTAGGGGAGGAGAGGTCAGGAACACTGAAGCTTTCTTT; clone size: few; D gene: NA; V gene: TRBV4-3; J gene: TRBJ1-1
CDR3 protein: CAISDPAKAEQYF; CDR3 DNA: TGTGCCATCAGTGACCCCGCGAAAGCCGAGCAGTACTTC; clone size: NA; D gene: NA; V gene: TRBV10-3; J gene: TRBJ2-7
CDR3 protein: CASSDWTGDNEQFF; CDR3 DNA: TGTGCCAGCAGTGATTGGACAGGGGACAATGAGCAGTTCTTC; clone size: NA; D gene: TRBD1; V gene: TRBV25-1; J gene: TRBJ2-1
CDR3 protein: CASSYSGFMNTEAFF; CDR3 DNA: TGTGCCAGCAGTTACTCAGGGTTCATGAACACTGAAGCTTTCTTT; clone size: few; D gene: NA; V gene: TRBV6-5; J gene: TRBJ1-1
CDR3 protein: CASSRQGGDSPLHF; CDR3 DNA: TGTGCCAGCAGCAGACAGGGTGGGGATTCACCCCTCCACTTT; clone size: many; D gene: TRBD1; V gene: TRBV12-3/TRBV12-4; J gene: TRBJ1-6
CDR3 protein: CASSFLSLTETQYF; CDR3 DNA: TGTGCCAGCAGCTTCCTCAGCCTGACGGAGACCCAGTACTTC; clone size: few; D gene: NA; V gene: TRBV7-2; J gene: TRBJ2-5
CDR3 protein: CASSPTSGDYGYTF; CDR3 DNA: TGTGCCAGCAGCCCCACGAGCGGTGACTATGGCTACACCTTC; clone size: many; D gene: NA; V gene: TRBV7-3; J gene: TRBJ1-2
CDR3 protein: CASSLDVRGSDTQYF; CDR3 DNA: TGTGCCAGCAGCTTAGACGTCAGGGGGTCAGATACGCAGTATTTT; clone size: many; D gene: TRBD1; V gene: TRBV7-2; J gene: TRBJ2-3
CDR3 protein: CASHTGVAEGRPQHF; CDR3 DNA: TGTGCCAGTCACACAGGGGTCGCCGAGGGGAGGCCCCAGCATTTT; clone size: many; D gene: TRBD1; V gene: TRBV6-2/TRBV6-3; J gene: TRBJ1-5
CDR3 protein: CASSGADEFGNTIYF; CDR3 DNA: TGTGCCAGCAGCGGCGCCGATGAGTTCGGAAACACCATATATTTT; clone size: NA; D gene: NA; V gene: TRBV7-9; J gene: TRBJ1-3